Below, 26 T cell receptor beta chains from the same sample are listed, as sequenced in a study of T cells in Graves' hyperthyroidism and ophthalmopathy. Regions amplified from RNA transcripts were the TCR beta CDR3 regions. During a first-round RT-PCR of the TCR CDR3, the HTBI primer set was used. TCRdb itself ran the multiplex PCR reads through MiXCR, one entry per CDR3 protein. Here the sample spans approximately 570,000 distinct CDR3 sequences, about 20% being singletons. What was sequenced was blood. These receptors all stem from a middle-aged man with Graves' ophthalmopathy.

This clonotype was seen only a few times. This chain joins TRBV20-1 and TRBJ1-3; 8 bases fit TRBD1. The germline gives CDR1 DFQATT, CDR2 SNEGSKA (reference sequence). Losses at the gene ends were 5 bases for V and 0 bases for J; bases not matched to a gene: 6. There are 15 residues in the CDR3. The CDR3 loop is CSAQTGGVSGNTIYF. The CDR3 region has the DNA TGCAGTGCTCAAACAGGGGGTGTCTCTGGAAACACCATATATTTT.

This clonotype was detected many times. V and J are TRBV20-1 and TRBJ1-6; D is undetermined. V shed 6 bases and J shed 6 bases, with 9 bases lying between them. The germline gives CDR1 DFQATT, CDR2 SNEGSKA (reference sequence). The length of the CDR3 is 12 residues. CDR3 amino acids: CSARGPNSPLHF. The CDR3 bases are TGCAGTGCCCGCGGGCCTAATTCACCCCTCCACTTT.

The V gene is TRBV27, the J gene TRBJ2-1; 7 bases map to TRBD2. The V gene's germline CDR1 is MNHEY and CDR2 SMNVEV (reference sequence). The V segment lost 7 bases and the J segment 6 bases; nucleotides outside the gene matches: 15. The CDR3 is made up of 16 amino acids. CDR3 DNA sequence: TGTGCCAGCACCCCTGCGGCTGGGGGAGGGTCCAATGAGCAGTTCTTC. Its protein product is CASTPAAGGGSNEQFF.

The J gene is TRBJ1-5, the V gene TRBV5-6, with D possibly TRBD1 on 5 matching bases. Between the trimmed V and J ends, which lost 3 bases and 7 bases, there was a span of 11 bases. Germline values: CDR1 SGHDT, CDR2 YYEEEE. The CDR3 covers 13 residues. Here the CDR3 DNA reads TGTGCCAGCAGCTCACGGGAGGGGCAGCCCCAGCATTTT. Residues: CASSSREGQPQHF.

V and J are TRBV20-1 and TRBJ2-4; TRBD1 agrees at 8 bases. V was clipped by 2 bases and J by 7 bases; unmatched bases: 4. Germline CDR1 DFQATT, CDR2 SNEGSKA (reference sequence). The CDR3 loop spans 13 amino acids. The chain's CDR3 is CSARSGDRNIQYF. As DNA, the CDR3 is TGCAGTGCTAGATCCGGGGACAGGAACATTCAGTACTTC.

At least ten counts were recorded for this clonotype. This chain joins TRBV7-2 and TRBJ1-1; D not resolved. This CDR3 is 15 amino acids long. The germline V gene has CDR1 SGHTA and CDR2 FQGNSA. With 0 bases removed from V and 5 bases from J, the gap between germline ends came to 13 bases. The CDR3 loop is CASSLAGDMRTEAFF. DNA of the CDR3: TGTGCCAGCAGCTTAGCGGGAGATATGAGGACTGAAGCTTTCTTT. Using reference TRBV7-2 and TRBJ1-1 for the parts outside the CDR3, the full variable domain is GAGVSQSPSNKVTEKGKDVELRCDPISGHTALYWYRQSLGQGLEFLIYFQGNSAPDKSGLPSDRFSAERTGGSVSTLTIQRTQQEDSAVYLCASSLAGDMRTEAFFGQGTRLTVV.

Note on this clonotype: The junction departs from the called germline gene at one end, perhaps through a read error. J is TRBJ2-7 and V is TRBV6-5, with 11 bases aligning to TRBD2. The CDR3 is 16 amino acids. Germline CDR1 MNHEY, CDR2 SVGAGI. The CDR3 nucleotides read TGTACCAGCAGTTTGATTAGCGGGGGGGCTATTCGGGAGCAGTACTTC. It is translated as CTSSLISGGAIREQYF.

Note on this clonotype: This may come from a read error, since a much larger clone is one base off. The genes are TRBV6-1 and TRBJ2-1; 8 nucleotides line up with TRBD2. The J call may be wrong; the DNA end is better matched by TRBJ2-7. Germline V gives CDR1 MNHNS, CDR2 SASEGT. The CDR3 is made up of 13 amino acids. CDR3 sequence (DNA): TGTGCCAGCAGAGCGGGGGCTTACAATGAGCAGTACTTC. This gives the protein CASRAGAYNEQYF.

The V call is TRBV20-1, the J call TRBJ2-1; 7 bases are a match to TRBD2. CDR1 and CDR2 from the germline V gene are DFQATT and SNEGSKA (reference sequence). V gave up 1 base and J gave up 2 bases; unmatched junction bases: 5. The length of the CDR3 is 15 residues. The CDR3 protein is CSARVPAGPYNEQFF. The CDR3 DNA sequence: TGCAGTGCTAGAGTCCCAGCGGGGCCCTACAATGAGCAGTTCTTC.

There are many counts of this clonotype. The chain has TRBV2 and TRBJ2-3; D is unresolved. Trimming removed 8 bases from V and 6 bases from J, with 15 bases in between. In germline, CDR1 is SNHLY, CDR2 FYNNEI. CDR3 length: 13 residues. The CDR3 sequence is CASGDRLGDTQYF. As DNA, the CDR3 is TGTGCCAGCGGCGACCGTTTGGGCGATACGCAGTATTTT.

This clonotype came up many times. V gene TRBV6-1 combines with J gene TRBJ2-7, with 8 nucleotides matching TRBD1. Germline V gives CDR1 MNHNS, CDR2 SASEGT. The V gene end was trimmed by 6 bases and the J gene end by 0 bases; junction bases not matched to a gene: 7. The CDR3 consists of 15 residues. As DNA, the CDR3 is TGTGCCAGCAGATTAACAGGGGGACCCTCCTACGAGCAGTACTTC. This gives the protein CASRLTGGPSYEQYF.

This clonotype was observed many times. V and J are TRBV11-2 and TRBJ2-7, with 8 positions matching TRBD2. The V gene end was trimmed by 3 bases and the J gene end by 4 bases; junction bases not matched to a gene: 11. The CDR3 spans 16 residues. Per germline, CDR1 SGHAT and CDR2 FQNNGV. DNA for the CDR3: TGTGCCAGCAGCTTCGACGATAGCGGGACGTCGTACGAGCAGTACTTC. Amino acid sequence: CASSFDDSGTSYEQYF. Looking up the rest from reference TRBV11-2 and TRBJ2-7 gives the full variable domain: EAGVAQSPRYKIIEKRQSVAFWCNPISGHATLYWYQQILGQGPKLLIQFQNNGVVDDSQLPKDRFSAERLKGVDSTLKIQPAKLEDSAVYLCASSFDDSGTSYEQYFGPGTRLTVT.

This clonotype was recorded at least ten times. The V gene is TRBV12-3 or TRBV12-4, the J gene TRBJ2-7, with a tentative D call TRBD1 (6 bases). V shed 0 bases and J shed 6 bases, with 9 bases lying between them. This CDR3 has 13 amino acids. CDR3 DNA: TGTGCCAGCAGTTTAGCGCGGACAGCCGAGCAGTACTTC. Translated: CASSLARTAEQYF.

This clonotype showed up many times. V is TRBV30 and J is TRBJ2-1; TRBD2 agrees at 11 bases. Germline loops: CDR1 GTSNPN, CDR2 SVGIG (reference sequence). V was clipped by 4 bases and J by 9 bases; unmatched bases: 14. The CDR3 is 16 residues long. This CDR3 is CAWTLGGTSGWREQFF. The DNA of the CDR3 is TGTGCCTGGACCCTCGGAGGGACTAGCGGTTGGCGTGAGCAGTTCTTC.

This clonotype was detected a few times. The V call is TRBV3-1, the J call TRBJ1-3, with D unclear. This CDR3 is 13 amino acids long. Germline CDR1 reads LGHDT; CDR2 reads YNNKEL (reference sequence). V dropped 0 bases and J dropped 13 bases, with 13 bases sitting between them. The CDR3 DNA sequence: TGTGCCAGCAGCCAAGATTCAAAGACTATAATATATTTT. This encodes CASSQDSKTIIYF.

This clonotype occurred a few times. The chain links TRBV12-3 or TRBV12-4 to TRBJ2-5; 9 bases agree with TRBD2. Trimming took 1 base from V and 2 from J; bases not matched to a gene: 8. The CDR3 sequence is 17 residues long. In nucleotides, the CDR3 is TGTGCCAGCAGTTTAGGGCTAGCGGGACGAATTCAAGAGACCCAGTACTTC. It is translated as CASSLGLAGRIQETQYF.

The chain links TRBV29-1 to TRBJ2-2, with D uncertain. Trimming pared 1 base from V and 4 bases from J, leaving 10 bases between. Germline CDR1 is SQVTM and CDR2 is ANQGSEA. The CDR3 runs 14 residues. The DNA for the CDR3 is TGCAGCGTTGAAGCGACACCAAGCACCGGGGAGCTGTTTTTT. Translated, it gives CSVEATPSTGELFF.

The V and J genes are TRBV5-1 and TRBJ2-5; TRBD2 matches 9 bases. Looked up from germline, CDR1 is SGHRS and CDR2 is YFSETQ. Trimming at V came to 3 bases and at J to 1 base, leaving 1 base not matched to a gene. The CDR3 runs 14 residues. CDR3 in DNA: TGCGCCAGCAGCTCTAGCGGGACCCAAGAGACCCAGTACTTC. Its translation is CASSSSGTQETQYF.

This chain uses TRBV7-2 with TRBJ2-7, with a weak D call TRBD2 (7 bases). The CDR3 runs to 15 residues. Germline CDR1 and CDR2: SGHTA and FQGNSA. V lost 2 bases and J lost 3, with 14 bases in between. CDR3 residues: CASSLSRGANYEQYF. CDR3 DNA sequence: TGTGCCAGCAGCTTATCCCGGGGGGCGAACTACGAGCAGTACTTC.

The chain couples TRBV27 to TRBJ1-1; D is possibly TRBD1 (5 bases). CDR1 and CDR2 from the germline V gene are MNHEY and SMNVEV (reference sequence). Trimming took off 8 bases at V and 3 bases at J, with 10 bases between the two ends. The CDR3 spans 12 residues. The CDR3 DNA reads as TGTGCCAGCTGGGACCCGGACACTGAAGCTTTCTTT. It codes for CASWDPDTEAFF.

This clonotype was seen repeatedly, ten times or more. V is TRBV27 and J is TRBJ2-1; D call uncertain. Germline V gene sequence: CDR1 MNHEY, CDR2 SMNVEV (reference sequence). The CDR3 is 16 residues long. V was trimmed by 0 bases and J by 4 bases, leaving 13 bases between them. The CDR3 coding sequence is TGTGCCAGCAGTTTATCTACTACCGCCCCTTACAATGAGCAGTTCTTC. Residues: CASSLSTTAPYNEQFF.

The sample holds a few counts of this clonotype. The J gene is TRBJ2-4, the V gene TRBV30; 7 bases line up with TRBD2. This CDR3 contains 15 residues. Losses at the gene ends were 1 base for V and 0 bases for J; bases not matched to a gene: 3. Germline V gives CDR1 GTSNPN, CDR2 SVGIG (reference sequence). The chain's CDR3 is CAWSGEGLAKNIQYF. The CDR3 region has the DNA TGTGCCTGGAGTGGGGAGGGGCTAGCCAAAAACATTCAGTACTTC.

This clonotype was observed once. The rearrangement uses TRBV4-2 and TRBJ2-7; the match to TRBD2 covers 11 bases. CDR3 length equals 18 residues. CDR1 and CDR2 (germline): LGHNA, YNFKEQ. The trim removed 0 bases at V and 2 bases at J, leaving 9 bases unmatched. CDR3 residues: CASSQEAAASGGTYEQYF. The CDR3 nucleotides read TGTGCCAGCAGCCAAGAGGCGGCGGCTAGCGGGGGGACCTACGAGCAGTACTTC.

This clonotype has ten or more counts. The J gene is TRBJ2-7, the V gene TRBV20-1, with 8 bases identical to TRBD2. The CDR3 length is 13 residues. J was trimmed by 7 bases and V by 5 bases; bases with no gene match: 10. Germline CDR1 reads DFQATT; CDR2 reads SNEGSKA (reference sequence). Written as DNA, the CDR3 is TGCAGTGCTGGCAGAACGGGGGGGGATGAGCAGTACTTC. Translated, it gives CSAGRTGGDEQYF.

This clonotype was counted a few times. The CDR3 reads CSASDSGTYSGNTIYF. The CDR3 DNA is TGCAGTGCTAGTGATTCCGGGACGTACTCTGGAAACACCATATATTTT. J is TRBJ1-3 and V is TRBV20-1, with a possible D match to TRBD1 (5 bases). V lost 3 bases and J 0 bases, leaving 15 bases between the germline ends. The CDR3 totals 16 residues. Germline V gene data show CDR1 as DFQATT and CDR2 as SNEGSKA (reference sequence).

The chain joins TRBV6-2 or TRBV6-3 to TRBJ2-1; D is ambiguous. The germline V gene has CDR1 MNHEY and CDR2 SVGEGT. Trimming pared 5 bases from V and 6 bases from J, leaving 20 bases between. The CDR3 runs 16 residues. CDR3 nucleotide sequence: TGTGCCAGCAGTGCCGGTGTCGGGCCTAAGGGCAATGAGCAGTTCTTC. It translates to CASSAGVGPKGNEQFF.